This TCR beta chain was observed in a study of blood T cells in healthy people across ages. On the study more broadly: About one barcoded beta molecule per two T cells was captured by template switching.

A minimum of 7 million PBMCs was isolated per sample. To note about this clonotype: Its antigen is not known.

Next came a second PCR, run for about 6 to 11 cycles, which used a sample-barcoded 5' primer along with a J-beta primer mix. TCRdb independently ran MiXCR on the 5' RACE reads; one entry per CDR3 protein. The sample shows about 800,000 distinct CDR3 sequences, 58% of them seen only once. Germline loops: CDR1 SGHTA, CDR2 FQGNSA. This CDR3 contains 15 residues. Study-level points and caveats: In these data, TCR beta diversity tracked strongly with naive T cell percentage.

Sequencing used blood. The TCR was taken from a man younger than 40 in good health. The rearrangement uses TRBV7-2 and TRBJ2-7; 8 bases agree with TRBD2. The DNA end is a closer match to TRBJ2-5, so the J assignment may be wrong. The CDR3, as DNA: TGTGCCAGCAGCTTCGGGGGGGACCTAAAAGAGACCCAGTACTTC. Its protein product is CASSFGGDLKETQYF.